Sequencing of this T cell receptor (beta chain) was carried out in a study of blood T cells in healthy people across ages. Of note for this clonotype: The antigen is undetermined.

Overall study findings and caveats: A greater number of naive CD4+ cells and higher diversity distinguished long-lived donors from aged donors.

CDR3 length equals 15 residues. From germline, CDR1 is SQVTM and CDR2 ANQGSEA. V lost 3 bases and J 4 bases, leaving 17 bases between the germline ends. It was with a sample-barcoded 5' primer and a J-beta primer mix that a second PCR of roughly 6 to 12 cycles was run. TCRdb itself ran the 5' RACE reads through MiXCR, one entry per CDR3 protein. The repertoire includes about 830,000 distinct CDR3 sequences, around 68% of them detected once, and around a quarter sits in the top ten. Sequencing input: blood. V is TRBV29-1 and J is TRBJ2-3; D is possibly TRBD1 or TRBD2 (5 bases each). The clonotype originates from a man aged 30-40 years in good health. The CDR3 loop reads CSVERVAGRADTQYF. The CDR3, as DNA: TGCAGCGTTGAGAGGGTGGCAGGGCGGGCAGATACGCAGTATTTT.